This T cell receptor (beta chain) was captured in a study of T-cell reconstitution after alpha-beta-depleted transplantation in children. The CDR3 sequence is 12 residues long. Unmatched junction bases numbered 0, after V lost 5 bases and J lost 3 bases. The TCRbeta library was prepared with unique molecular identifiers. TCRdb re-called the PCR reads with MiXCR, one entry per CDR3 protein. The sample holds roughly 500,000 distinct CDR3 sequences, around 13% seen once. This clonotype appeared many times. The TCR was taken from a human donor who donated a stem cell graft to a child with combined immunodeficiency. The genes are TRBV12-3 or TRBV12-4 and TRBJ2-7; 8 bases map to TRBD1. The sample in question was PBMCs from the stem cell graft donor, obtained from the stem cell graft. In DNA form, the CDR3 reads TGTGCCAGCAGTACAGGGGGCTACGAGCAGTACTTC. This codes for CASSTGGYEQYF.